The clone carrying this T cell receptor beta chain was picked up a small number of times. Antigen unknown. This entry is derived from a study of cytomegalovirus exposure and HLA in healthy donors. Study information: Unique TCR beta sequences numbering 117 million came from 150 million to 200 million T cells in an earlier analysis. Study findings and constraints: In a later analysis, across HLA loci, associated TCR counts were highest for DRB1, lowest for HLA-C. Cytomegalovirus status, reportedly, was diagnosed with high specificity and sensitivity by the classifier. The study listed approximately 160 cytomegalovirus-associated TCR beta chains.

The CDR3 spans 14 residues. Germline values: CDR1 MNHNS, CDR2 SASEGT. Trimming left V 6 bases short and J 8 bases short, with 19 bases between. PCR used 60 Vbeta primers and 13 Jbeta primers. The repertoire was sequenced with immunoSEQ multiplex PCR; TCRdb's copy has only in-frame clones and lacks some. The table records under 200,000 clones, around 77% of them present only once. The specimen was PBMCs. This TCR was sampled from a man aged 55 to 70 in good health and CMV-seronegative. The chain uses TRBV6-1 and TRBJ1-2; D is perhaps TRBD1 (6 bases). This CDR3 is CASRAYGGQWGYTF. In DNA, the CDR3 is TGTGCCAGCAGAGCCTACGGGGGGCAATGGGGCTACACCTTC.